The 2 T cell receptor beta chains presented below share a single source sample, sequenced in a study of T cell responses to AZD1222 COVID-19 vaccine. TCRdb keeps only in-frame clones here, not all; method: immunoSEQ multiplex PCR. The sample gives 110,000 or so clones, approximately 90% of which show up once; 7.1% is in the top ten. The material sequenced was peripheral blood, taken 28 days after the second AZD1222 dose. The receptors shown here come from an adult who received the AZD1222 COVID-19 vaccine.

The table lists this clone with a count of one. The rearrangement joins TRBV6-6 to TRBJ1-1; maybe TRBD1 (6 bases). Trimming left V 6 bases short and J 5 bases short, with 13 bases between. Germline V CDR1 and CDR2: MNHNY, SVGAGI (reference sequence). The CDR3 consists of 13 residues. The DNA for the CDR3 is TGTGCCAGCAGCCGATTGGGGGCTACTGAAGCTTTCTTT. The encoded protein is CASSRLGATEAFF.

The genes are TRBV3-1 (or the pseudogene TRBV3-2) and TRBJ1-2; D unresolved. This CDR3 has 16 amino acids. V lost 0 bases, J lost 7 bases, and 18 bases lay in between. CDR1 LGHDT and CDR2 YNNKEL come from the germline V gene (reference sequence). Here the CDR3 reads CASSQELVGGSGGYTF. Written as DNA, the CDR3 is TGTGCCAGCAGCCAAGAATTGGTAGGCGGTTCCGGTGGCTACACCTTC.